This T cell receptor beta chain stems from a study of blood T cell repertoires in COVID-19. Sequenced by immunoSEQ multiplex PCR; TCRdb stores in-frame clones only, minus some. The sample has more than 70,000 clones, 65% to 85% seen once. This clone was found once. The germline V gene encodes CDR1 MNHNS and CDR2 SASEGT. The junction had 5 bases not matched to a gene; V was cut back by 3 bases and J by 4 bases. CDR3 length equals 14 residues. This TCR was recovered from a woman of 80 years or more with active or convalescent COVID-19. The rearrangement links TRBV6-1 to TRBJ1-2; TRBD1 aligns across 7 bases. Sequencing was done on a sample of peripheral blood. The CDR3, as DNA: TGTGCCAGCAGTGAGGCAGGGGGGCCCTATGGCTACACCTTC. Protein product: CASSEAGGPYGYTF.